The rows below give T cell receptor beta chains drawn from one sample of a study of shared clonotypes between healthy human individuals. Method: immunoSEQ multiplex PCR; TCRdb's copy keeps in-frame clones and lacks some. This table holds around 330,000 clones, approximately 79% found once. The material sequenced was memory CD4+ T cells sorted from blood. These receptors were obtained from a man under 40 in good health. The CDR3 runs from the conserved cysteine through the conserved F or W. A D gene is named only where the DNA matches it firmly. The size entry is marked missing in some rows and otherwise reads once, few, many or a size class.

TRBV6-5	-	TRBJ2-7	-	CASSYQGLPGVYEQYF	TGTGCCAGCAGTTACCAGGGGTTGCCGGGGGTTTACGAGCAGTACTTC
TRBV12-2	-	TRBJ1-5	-	CASRLFHTGTENQPQHF	TGTGCAAGTCGCTTATTCCACACCGGGACAGAGAATCAGCCCCAGCATTTT
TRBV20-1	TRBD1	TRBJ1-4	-	CSVQGGEKLFF	TGCAGTGTTCAGGGGGGTGAAAAACTGTTTTTT
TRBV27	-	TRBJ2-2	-	CASSLSSTGELFF	TGTGCCAGCAGTTTATCGTCCACCGGGGAGCTGTTTTTT
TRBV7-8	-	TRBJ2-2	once	CASSLSNTGELFF	TGTGCCAGCAGCTTAAGTAACACCGGGGAGCTGTTTTTT
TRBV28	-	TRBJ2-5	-	CASTSQYQETQYF	TGTGCCAGCACCAGTCAGTACCAAGAGACCCAGTACTTC
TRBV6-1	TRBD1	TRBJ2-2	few	CASSEAGQGTNTGELFF	TGTGCCAGCAGTGAAGCAGGACAGGGAACGAACACCGGGGAGCTGTTTTTT
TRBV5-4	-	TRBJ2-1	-	CASSLGGTGFLDEQFF	TGTGCCAGCAGCTTGGGGGGAACCGGATTTCTCGATGAGCAGTTCTTC
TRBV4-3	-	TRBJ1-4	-	CASSQDSVATGGKLFF	TGCGCCAGCAGCCAAGATTCCGTGGCGACAGGAGGAAAACTGTTTTTT
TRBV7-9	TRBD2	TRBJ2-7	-	CASSLVAGGDEQYF	TGTGCCAGCAGCTTAGTGGCGGGAGGGGACGAGCAGTACTTC
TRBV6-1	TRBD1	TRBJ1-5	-	CASKGQGGSNQPQHF	TGTGCCAGCAAGGGACAGGGGGGGAGCAATCAGCCCCAGCATTTT
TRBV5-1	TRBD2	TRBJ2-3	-	CASSSWDRPSGSADTQYF	TGCGCCAGCAGCTCATGGGACAGGCCTAGCGGGAGCGCAGATACGCAGTATTTT
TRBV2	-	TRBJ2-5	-	CASSGEGTTRSPQYF	TGTGCCAGCAGTGGAGAAGGGACGACTCGATCCCCCCAGTACTTC
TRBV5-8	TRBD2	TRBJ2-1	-	CASNLAGIAYNEQFF	TGTGCCAGCAATCTAGCGGGAATCGCCTACAATGAGCAGTTCTTC
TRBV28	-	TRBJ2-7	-	CASSQVDEQYF	TGTGCCAGCAGTCAGGTGGACGAGCAGTACTTC
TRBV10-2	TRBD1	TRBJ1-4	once	CASSGTAGGPGSPVKKLFF	TGCGCCAGCAGCGGCACCGCAGGGGGCCCTGGATCCCCAGTTAAAAAACTGTTTTTT
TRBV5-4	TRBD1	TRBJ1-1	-	CASSPPGQGRNTEAFF	TGTGCCAGCAGCCCACCGGGACAGGGGAGGAACACTGAAGCTTTCTTT
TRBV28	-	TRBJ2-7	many	CASSLWASSYEQYF	TGTGCCAGCAGTCTCTGGGCGAGCTCCTACGAGCAGTACTTC
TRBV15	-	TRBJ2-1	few	CATSSRFIQQFF	TGTGCCACCAGCAGCAGATTCATCCAGCAGTTCTTC
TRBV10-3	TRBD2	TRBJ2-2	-	CASGLHMNTGELFF	TGTGCCTCGGGACTACACATGAACACCGGGGAGCTGTTTTTT
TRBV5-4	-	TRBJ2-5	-	CASSLYSYSPGETQYF	TGTGCCAGCAGCTTGTATTCATACAGCCCAGGGGAGACCCAGTACTTC